This T cell receptor (beta chain) was retrieved from a study of Graves' ophthalmopathy and Graves' hyperthyroidism. V was shortened by 3 bases and J by 4 bases, with 12 bases between the two germline ends. This CDR3 spans 14 amino acids. Germline V gives CDR1 MGHRA, CDR2 YSYEKL. TCR beta CDR3 amplification used RNA transcripts. Investigators did first-round RT-PCR with HTBI primers, then second-round multiplex PCR. TCRdb analysed the multiplex PCR reads with MiXCR anew, one entry per CDR3 protein. The repertoire includes about 590,000 distinct CDR3 sequences, under 45% of them detected once, and less than 4.5% sits in the top ten. Aged 18 to 65, the patients with hyperthyroidism had under 2 months' duration and were newly diagnosed. The study excluded patients with other autoimmune diseases, uncontrolled infections, pregnancy or lactation. With regard to this clonotype: The antigen is unknown.

Study-wide results and caveats: At 70.59% sensitivity and about 72% specificity, the model predicted progression of the ophthalmopathy. Using a 13-signature model, the authors split ophthalmopathy from stable hyperthyroidism, with just under 90% sensitivity and 81.08% specificity.

The chain uses TRBV4-1 and TRBJ1-2; TRBD1 might be the D (5 bases). Material for sequencing was peripheral blood or thyroid tissue (not recorded which). The receptor comes from an adult man with Graves' hyperthyroidism. Here the CDR3 DNA reads TGCGCCAGCAGCCACGTCGGGGGATTCTATGGCTACACCTTC. Amino acid sequence: CASSHVGGFYGYTF.